The 30 T cell receptor beta chains below were found in one sample sequenced in a study of human T cells and chemical hapten exposure. TCRdb re-derived calls from the RACE reads in MiXCR, one entry per CDR3 protein. The table shows about 42,000 distinct CDR3 sequences, with around 11% occurring only once. Time point given: pre-sensitization, week 0. The sample's treatment: therapeutic diphenylcyclopropenone sensitization with weekly scalp DPC. The sample consisted of whole blood, taken in connection with sensitization to the hapten diphenylcyclopropenone (DPC). These receptors all stem from a woman in her twenties or thirties with alopecia areata. Some clones in this sample may be carry-over from other donors' samples.

This chain uses TRBV20-1 with TRBJ2-4; 10 bases line up with TRBD2. This CDR3 has 14 amino acids. Trimming took 6 bases from V and 5 from J; bases not matched to a gene: 7. Germline V gene data show CDR1 as DFQATT and CDR2 as SNEGSKA (reference sequence). CDR3 coding DNA: TGCAGTGCGAGGGAAGGGACTAGCGAAAACATTCAGTACTTC. It encodes CSAREGTSENIQYF.

This clonotype was detected many times. The V and J genes are TRBV30 and TRBJ1-1, with no clear D. Germline V lookup: CDR1 GTSNPN, CDR2 SVGIG (reference sequence). Trimming removed 3 bases from V and 11 bases from J, with 10 bases in between. This CDR3 has 10 amino acids. This CDR3 is CAWRVTKAFF. The CDR3 DNA reads as TGTGCCTGGAGGGTAACCAAGGCTTTCTTT. The whole variable domain, remainder taken from reference TRBV30 and TRBJ1-1, is SQTIHQWPATLVQPVGSPLSLECTVEGTSNPNLYWYRQAAGRGLQLLFYSVGIGQISSEVPQNLSASRPQDRQFILSSKKLLLSDSGFYLCAWRVTKAFFGQGTRLTVV.

Many counts were recorded for this clonotype. This chain uses TRBV5-3 with TRBJ2-2; 9 bases align to TRBD1. TRBV5-3 is classed as an ORF, of uncertain function. This CDR3 comprises 20 residues. After removal of 1 base from V and 6 bases from J, the junction contained 19 bases not matched to a gene. The CDR3 spells CARSLPLPDRGNLFPGELFF. Written as DNA, the CDR3 is TGTGCCAGAAGCTTGCCCCTCCCGGACAGGGGCAACCTTTTCCCCGGGGAGCTGTTTTTT.

V is TRBV5-1 and J is TRBJ2-1; 7 bases align to TRBD1. The V segment lost 4 bases and the J segment 4 bases; nucleotides outside the gene matches: 2. The germline V gene has CDR1 SGHRS and CDR2 YFSETQ. The CDR3 has 13 residues. The CDR3 region has the DNA TGCGCCAGCAGCGGGGGACAGTACAATGAGCAGTTCTTC. It translates to CASSGGQYNEQFF.

The sample holds many counts of this clonotype. This chain links TRBV7-8 with TRBJ2-7; D gene unclear. This CDR3 is 14 amino acids long. Deletions cut 4 bases from V and 2 bases from J, with 12 bases between. CDR1 and CDR2 from the germline V gene are SGHVS and FQNEAQ. CDR3: CASSSDLNPYEQYF. The CDR3, as DNA: TGTGCCAGCAGCTCCGACCTAAACCCCTACGAGCAGTACTTC.

CDR3 sequence: CSARPGLAGGWNTGELFF. CDR3 sequence (DNA): TGCAGTGCTAGGCCGGGACTAGCGGGAGGTTGGAACACCGGGGAGCTGTTTTTT. This chain connects TRBV20-1 to TRBJ2-2; 15 nucleotides match TRBD2. Germline V gives CDR1 DFQATT, CDR2 SNEGSKA (reference sequence). V lost 3 bases, J lost 1 base, and 6 bases stayed unmatched. This CDR3 has 18 residues.

This clonotype was detected ten times or more. The rearrangement links TRBV4-3 to TRBJ1-1, with D perhaps TRBD1 (5 bases). The V end was cut by 3 bases, the J end by 0 bases, with 20 bases between. The CDR3 sequence is 18 residues long. Germline V CDR1 and CDR2: LGHNA, YSLEER. CDR3 loop: CASSQTPRGLFMNTEAFF. CDR3 bases: TGCGCCAGCAGCCAGACCCCCCGGGGCTTATTCATGAACACTGAAGCTTTCTTT.

This clonotype was picked up many times. The chain recombines TRBV7-9 with TRBJ1-5; D remains ambiguous. The CDR3 has 13 residues. Trimming pared 1 base from V and 5 bases from J, leaving 6 bases between. Looked up from germline, CDR1 is SEHNR and CDR2 is FQNEAQ (reference sequence). CDR3 DNA sequence: TGTGCCAGCAGCTTAGGCGTTGATCAGCCCCAGCATTTT. This codes for CASSLGVDQPQHF.

This chain joins TRBV28 and TRBJ2-7; D gene ambiguous. Trimming stripped 8 bases from V and 0 bases from J, with 14 bases between. The length of the CDR3 is 14 residues. Germline CDR1 reads MDHEN; CDR2 reads SYDVKM. In nucleotides, the CDR3 is TGTGCCAGCTCGCAGCGCCCGAGCTCCTACGAGCAGTACTTC. This encodes CASSQRPSSYEQYF.

This clonotype was observed many times. The V call is TRBV27, the J call TRBJ2-1, with D perhaps given as TRBD1 or TRBD2 (5 bases each). The length of the CDR3 is 15 residues. Trimming removed 2 bases from V and 5 bases from J, with 13 bases in between. Germline V gene sequence: CDR1 MNHEY, CDR2 SMNVEV (reference sequence). CDR3 residues: CASSLQGRWNNEQFF. DNA of the CDR3: TGTGCCAGCAGTTTACAGGGACGATGGAACAATGAGCAGTTCTTC.

Worth noting for this clonotype: A much larger clone is a single base away; this may be a read error. The chain has TRBV4-1 and TRBJ2-1; TRBD2 matches at 13 bases. Germline CDR1 MGHRA, CDR2 YSYEKL. CDR3 length: 14 residues. The CDR3 nucleotides are TGCGCCAGCAGGGGACTAGCGGGGTGGAATGAGCAGCTCTTC. Amino acid sequence: CASRGLAGWNEQLF.

Ten or more counts support this clonotype. The chain links TRBV19 to TRBJ2-1; TRBD1 matches at 9 bases. The germline V gene has CDR1 LNHDA and CDR2 SQIVND (reference sequence). V lost 1 base to trimming and J lost 4 bases; unmatched junction nucleotides: 8. CDR3 length: 17 residues. CDR3: CASSIASGTGLYNEQFF. The CDR3 bases are TGTGCCAGTAGTATAGCCTCCGGGACAGGGTTATACAATGAGCAGTTCTTC.

This clonotype was counted between two and nine times. The chain combines TRBV7-9 with TRBJ1-1; D ambiguous. The CDR3 runs 10 residues. Germline lookup yields CDR1 SEHNR and CDR2 FQNEAQ (reference sequence). The V and J ends lost 5 bases and 10 bases respectively, with 8 bases between them. CDR3 sequence (DNA): TGTGCCAGCAGCCCCGGATCAGCTTTCTTT. It encodes CASSPGSAFF.

This clonotype was recorded many times. The chain is built from TRBV7-8 and TRBJ2-1; D gene uncertain. Per the germline V gene, CDR1 is SGHVS and CDR2 is FQNEAQ. V lost 5 bases and J lost 7, with 12 bases in between. This CDR3 is built from 13 residues. The CDR3 DNA reads as TGTGCCAGCAGCCCTCCTCGTATAAATGAGCAGTTCTTC. It encodes CASSPPRINEQFF.

This clonotype was counted a few times. The chain recombines TRBV20-1 with TRBJ2-4; D is uncertain. This CDR3 has 13 amino acids. Per the germline V gene, CDR1 is DFQATT and CDR2 is SNEGSKA (reference sequence). Trimming removed 0 bases at V and 0 bases at J, with 3 bases between. CDR3 sequence: CSARDEAKNIQYF. The CDR3 bases are TGCAGTGCTAGAGATGAAGCCAAAAACATTCAGTACTTC.

There are many counts of this clonotype. Sequence at one end of the junction differs from germline and may be a read error. The chain employs TRBV2 and TRBJ2-7; 8 bases match TRBD1. Germline assignment: CDR1 SNHLY and CDR2 FYNNEI. This CDR3 region has 16 residues. The CDR3 spells CASSEARQGPFSLPDF. The CDR3 DNA follows: TGTGCCAGCAGTGAAGCGCGACAGGGGCCCTTCTCACTTCCGGACTTC.

This clonotype was observed at least ten times. The V gene is TRBV9, the J gene TRBJ2-3; the match to TRBD2 covers 7 bases. This CDR3 contains 18 residues. Trimming cost V 6 bases and J 1 base; bases outside gene matches: 17. Looked up from germline, CDR1 is SGDLS and CDR2 is YYNGEE. The CDR3 region is CASTAHLGGGSRTDTQYF. CDR3 nucleotide sequence: TGTGCCAGCACCGCACACTTGGGCGGCGGGAGCCGCACAGATACGCAGTATTTT.

The CDR3 DNA is TGTGCCAGCAGTGTTATCTTGGGCAGGGGGCAAGTATCGGGACGGGACCAATACAATGAGCAGTTCTTC. Translation gives CASSVILGRGQVSGRDQYNEQFF. V gene TRBV2 combines with J gene TRBJ2-1; TRBD1 matches 8 bases. The CDR3 has 23 residues. From germline, CDR1 is SNHLY and CDR2 FYNNEI. The J segment lost 4 bases and the V segment lost 4 bases, leaving 30 bases of the junction unmatched.

This clonotype has more than one count but fewer than ten. The rearrangement joins TRBV5-1 to TRBJ2-1; TRBD2 aligns across 8 bases. The CDR3 has 14 residues. The V gene's germline CDR1 is SGHRS and CDR2 YFSETQ. Unmatched junction bases numbered 8, after V lost 5 bases and J lost 7 bases. This chain's CDR3 is CASRGSLAGNEQFF. The CDR3 coding sequence is TGCGCCAGCAGAGGTAGCCTAGCGGGTAATGAGCAGTTCTTC.

This clonotype has more than one count but fewer than ten. This rearrangement joins TRBV7-3 to TRBJ2-2, with a weak D call TRBD2 (6 bases). Trimming removed 2 bases from V and 5 bases from J, with 18 bases in between. This CDR3 region has 17 residues. The V gene's germline CDR1 is SGHTA and CDR2 FQGTGA. In nucleotides, the CDR3 is TGTGCCAGCAGCTTAGACGGGACTCCAAGGCCTACCGGGGAGCTGTTTTTT. As protein: CASSLDGTPRPTGELFF.

In its sample, this clonotype is medium-sized. The chain has TRBV11-2 and TRBJ2-7; the D gene could be TRBD1 or TRBD2 (5 bases each). Germline V gene lookup returns CDR1 SGHAT and CDR2 FQNNGV. The CDR3 loop spans 14 amino acids. The V and J ends lost 0 bases and 5 bases respectively, with 11 bases between them. CDR3 sequence: CASSLDGASHEQYF. DNA for the CDR3: TGTGCCAGCAGCTTAGACGGGGCGTCCCACGAGCAGTACTTC.

V and J are TRBV6-2 or TRBV6-3 and TRBJ2-3; tentatively, D is TRBD1 or TRBD2 (5 bases each). V was trimmed by 6 bases and J by 2 bases, leaving 15 bases between them. The length of the CDR3 is 15 residues. Germline V gives CDR1 MNHEY, CDR2 SVGEGT. The CDR3 region is CASSRRGATTDTQYF. The CDR3 region has the DNA TGTGCCAGCAGCCGCCGAGGGGCGACCACAGATACGCAGTATTTT.

The chain joins TRBV28 to TRBJ2-3; the D gene is possibly TRBD2 (5 bases). The CDR3 loop spans 15 amino acids. CDR1 MDHEN and CDR2 SYDVKM come from the germline V gene. V gave up 2 bases and J gave up 5 bases, with 14 bases separating them. CDR3 region: CASSLEGIDLDTQYF. The CDR3 bases are TGTGCCAGCAGTTTAGAGGGTATCGATTTAGATACGCAGTATTTT.

The J gene is TRBJ1-4, the V gene TRBV2, with unresolved D. Trimming stripped 5 bases from V and 4 bases from J, with 8 bases between. The CDR3 contains 13 residues. Germline V gene lookup returns CDR1 SNHLY and CDR2 FYNNEI. The CDR3 sequence: CASSWVGNEKLFF. Here the CDR3 DNA reads TGTGCCAGCAGTTGGGTTGGTAATGAAAAACTGTTTTTT.

The chain links TRBV18 to TRBJ2-1, with TRBD2 identical over 8 bases. V lost 2 bases and J lost 2; bases outside the gene matches: 5. Germline V gives CDR1 KGHSH, CDR2 LQKENI. The CDR3 contains 16 residues. CDR3 sequence reads: CASSPVSGSPYNEQFF. In DNA, the CDR3 is TGTGCCAGCTCACCAGTGAGCGGGAGTCCCTACAATGAGCAGTTCTTC.

This clonotype was seen many times. This sequence joins TRBV2 and TRBJ1-2; D not resolved. The V gene lost 2 bases and the J gene lost 4 bases, with 5 bases spanning the gap. This CDR3 is built from 12 residues. The germline CDR1 and CDR2 sequences are SNHLY and FYNNEI. CDR3 bases: TGTGCCAGCAGTGAACACAGCTATGGCTACACCTTC. Its protein is CASSEHSYGYTF.

This clonotype was counted at least ten times. V gene TRBV6-6 combines with J gene TRBJ2-7; TRBD1 matches 10 bases. V shed 10 bases, J shed 9 bases, and the junction held 6 bases outside the gene matches. The CDR3 extends over 11 amino acids. Germline V gene sequence: CDR1 MNHNY, CDR2 SVGAGI (reference sequence). The chain's CDR3 is CATGQGEWQYF. The CDR3 DNA is TGTGCCACCGGACAGGGGGAATGGCAGTACTTC.

This clonotype was detected many times. The chain recombines TRBV27 with TRBJ2-2; 8 bases are shared with TRBD1. The CDR3 consists of 15 residues. Trimming removed 6 bases from V and 5 bases from J; junction bases left unmatched: 8. The V gene's germline CDR1 is MNHEY and CDR2 SMNVEV (reference sequence). The CDR3 is CASSPDRGVTGELFF. CDR3 in DNA: TGTGCCAGCAGCCCCGACAGGGGCGTAACCGGGGAGCTGTTTTTT.

This clonotype has a count of ten or more. The chain recombines TRBV5-6 with TRBJ2-7; 9 nucleotides line up with TRBD1. Germline V gene lookup returns CDR1 SGHDT and CDR2 YYEEEE. The CDR3 consists of 13 residues. Trimming removed 4 bases from V and 5 bases from J; junction bases left unmatched: 4. CDR3 DNA: TGTGCCAGCAGCCGGGACAGGGACCACGAGCAGTACTTC. Protein product: CASSRDRDHEQYF. The variable domain in full, with the rest retrieved from reference TRBV5-6 and TRBJ2-7, is DAGVTQSPTHLIKTRGQQVTLRCSPKSGHDTVSWYQQALGQGPQFIFQYYEEEERQRGNFPDRFSGHQFPNYSSELNVNALLLGDSALYLCASSRDRDHEQYFGPGTRLTVT.

The rearrangement links TRBV21-1 to TRBJ1-2; TRBD1, the D gene given by the table, was not confirmed from the DNA. TRBV21-1 is a pseudogene. The CDR3 covers 13 residues. The chain's CDR3 is CASNPIRTDGYTF. For the CDR3, the DNA is TGTGCCAGTAACCCAATTCGGACAGATGGCTACACCTTC.